The 25 T cell receptor beta chains below come from one sample, sequenced in a study of cytomegalovirus exposure and HLA in healthy donors. Here immunoSEQ multiplex PCR was the method, and the copy in TCRdb shows in-frame clones only, minus some. The repertoire includes fewer than 200,000 clones, approximately 89% of them detected once, and 7.2% sits in the top ten. The specimen sequenced was PBMCs. These receptors were taken from a man aged 30 to 39 in good health and CMV-seropositive.

The V call is TRBV9, the J call TRBJ1-3, with a weak D call TRBD1 (6 bases). Trimming removed 3 bases at V and 0 bases at J, with 16 bases between. From germline, CDR1 is SGDLS and CDR2 YYNGEE. The CDR3 spans 17 residues. CDR3: CASSGTQGYGSGNTIYF. For the CDR3, the DNA is TGTGCCAGCAGCGGGACTCAGGGGTATGGCTCTGGAAACACCATATATTTT.

This clone was counted a few times. The CDR3 nucleotides read TGTGCCAGCATTTGTGGCTCCAGGATCGAGGAGTACGAGCAGTACTTC. It codes for CASICGSRIEEYEQYF. The chain employs TRBV27 and TRBJ2-7; unclear D gene. The germline V gene encodes CDR1 MNHEY and CDR2 SMNVEV (reference sequence). V dropped 7 bases and J dropped 4 bases, with 23 bases sitting between them. The CDR3 consists of 16 residues.

The V call is TRBV6-1, the J call TRBJ1-1, with 9 bases fitting TRBD1. V shed 4 bases, J shed 3 bases, and the junction held 6 bases outside the gene matches. Germline values: CDR1 MNHNS, CDR2 SASEGT. The CDR3 length is 15 residues. CDR3 nucleotide sequence: TGTGCCAGCAGTGGAGGGGACAGGGAGGACACTGAAGCTTTCTTT. It is translated as CASSGGDREDTEAFF.

V is TRBV7-2 and J is TRBJ2-3; the match to TRBD2 covers 11 bases. J gave up 4 bases and V 1 base, and 4 bases lay outside the gene matches. CDR3 length equals 16 residues. The germline CDR1 and CDR2 sequences are SGHTA and FQGNSA. The CDR3 DNA follows: TGTGCCAGCAGCTTAGGATTAGCGGGGGGGCCAGATACGCAGTATTTT. Amino acids: CASSLGLAGGPDTQYF.

V gene TRBV9 combines with J gene TRBJ1-1, with D possibly matching TRBD1 (6 bases). V was clipped by 0 bases and J by 4 bases, with 19 bases between them. CDR3 length: 17 amino acids. From germline, CDR1 is SGDLS and CDR2 YYNGEE. The CDR3 spells CASSVAPQGLSATEAFF. The DNA of the CDR3 is TGTGCCAGCAGCGTAGCCCCACAGGGCTTATCAGCCACTGAAGCTTTCTTT.

This chain uses TRBV6-5 with TRBJ2-7; tentative D call: TRBD1 (5 bases). Trimming took off 2 bases at V and 0 bases at J, with 11 bases between the two ends. The CDR3 spans 15 residues. CDR1 and CDR2 from the germline V gene are MNHEY and SVGAGI. CDR3 bases: TGTGCCAGCAGTTACCAACTTACAGGCTCCTACGAGCAGTACTTC. Protein sequence: CASSYQLTGSYEQYF.

V and J are TRBV4-1 and TRBJ2-1, with a weak D call TRBD2 (7 bases). This CDR3 is 15 amino acids long. V lost 1 base and J 8 bases, leaving 15 bases between the germline ends. Germline CDR1 is MGHRA and CDR2 is YSYEKL. The CDR3 protein is CASSQGGGGHDEQFF. For the CDR3, the DNA is TGCGCCAGCAGCCAAGGGGGAGGGGGGCACGATGAGCAGTTCTTC.

The chain couples TRBV28 to TRBJ1-6; D unclear. V was clipped by 4 bases and J by 6 bases, with 13 bases between them. The CDR3 sequence is 15 residues long. Germline assignment: CDR1 MDHEN and CDR2 SYDVKM. The DNA for the CDR3 is TGTGCCAGCAGTTCGTTCTGGGTACTTAATTCACCCCTCCACTTT. This codes for CASSSFWVLNSPLHF. The variable domain in full, with the rest retrieved from reference TRBV28 and TRBJ1-6, is DVKVTQSSRYLVKRTGEKVFLECVQDMDHENMFWYRQDPGLGLRLIYFSYDVKMKEKGDIPEGYSVSREKKERFSLILESASTNQTSMYLCASSSFWVLNSPLHFGNGTRLTVT.

V gene TRBV27 combines with J gene TRBJ2-7, with D perhaps TRBD2 (5 bases). V was pared by 6 bases and J by 3 bases, with 15 bases between. Germline V gene sequence: CDR1 MNHEY, CDR2 SMNVEV (reference sequence). This CDR3 has 14 residues. CDR3 sequence: CASRQSSGFYEQYF. The CDR3 nucleotides read TGTGCCAGCAGGCAGTCGAGCGGATTCTACGAGCAGTACTTC.

The chain recombines TRBV30 with TRBJ2-1; 7 bases line up with TRBD2. The V gene end was trimmed by 4 bases and the J gene end by 0 bases; junction bases not matched to a gene: 3. The CDR3 spans 14 residues. Germline V gives CDR1 GTSNPN, CDR2 SVGIG (reference sequence). CDR3 nucleotides: TGTGCCTGGAACGGGGGGAGCTCCTACAATGAGCAGTTCTTC. Encoded protein: CAWNGGSSYNEQFF. Supplemented by reference TRBV30 and TRBJ2-1, the full variable domain reads SQTIHQWPATLVQPVGSPLSLECTVEGTSNPNLYWYRQAAGRGLQLLFYSVGIGQISSEVPQNLSASRPQDRQFILSSKKLLLSDSGFYLCAWNGGSSYNEQFFGPGTRLTVL.

The CDR3 coding sequence is TGTGCCAGCAGCCAGACTAGCGGGAGGGGGTGGGGCACACAAGATACGCAGTATTTT. It codes for CASSQTSGRGWGTQDTQYF. The chain carries TRBV27 and TRBJ2-3; the match to TRBD2 covers 14 bases. CDR1 is MNHEY and CDR2 is SMNVEV in the germline V gene (reference sequence). The CDR3 covers 19 residues. The V gene end was trimmed by 6 bases and the J gene end by 5 bases; junction bases not matched to a gene: 16.

This chain joins TRBV7-7 and TRBJ2-5, with 8 bases fitting TRBD2. The V gene's germline CDR1 is SSHAT and CDR2 FNYEAQ (reference sequence). This CDR3 has 13 amino acids. Here the CDR3 DNA reads TGTGCTAGCGGGATGATATGGGACCGACCCCAGTACTTC. This gives the protein CASGMIWDRPQYF.

The chain is built from TRBV7-2 and TRBJ1-1, with TRBD1 as a possible D gene (5 bases). With 1 base removed from V and 10 bases from J, the gap between germline ends came to 10 bases. Germline CDR1 and CDR2: SGHTA and FQGNSA. The CDR3 contains 12 residues. The CDR3 region is CASSLVGEGAFF. CDR3 bases: TGTGCCAGCAGCTTAGTGGGGGAGGGAGCTTTCTTT.

The count of this clone is one. The gene calls are TRBV9 and TRBJ1-1; a possible D gene is TRBD1 (5 bases). The CDR3 has 14 residues. V lost 0 bases, J lost 5 bases, and 11 bases lay in between. Germline CDR1 reads SGDLS; CDR2 reads YYNGEE. The CDR3 DNA reads TGTGCCAGCAGCGTAGGGGCAGGGAGGACTGAAGCTTTCTTT. This codes for CASSVGAGRTEAFF.

The gene calls are TRBV7-9 and TRBJ1-4, with D perhaps matching TRBD1 (6 bases). CDR3 length: 14 residues. V was clipped by 1 base and J by 7 bases, with 10 bases between them. Germline V gives CDR1 SEHNR, CDR2 FQNEAQ (reference sequence). CDR3 nucleotide sequence: TGTGCCAGCAGCTTAGGCCAGGGGAGTGAAAAACTGTTTTTT. It codes for CASSLGQGSEKLFF. Together with reference TRBV7-9 and TRBJ1-4, the CDR3 gives the full variable domain: DTGVSQNPRHKITKRGQNVTFRCDPISEHNRLYWYRQTLGQGPEFLTYFQNEAQLEKSRLLSDRFSAERPKGSFSTLEIQRTEQGDSAMYLCASSLGQGSEKLFFGSGTQLSVL.

This clone was recorded once. The chain recombines TRBV15 with TRBJ2-7; 9 nucleotides align to TRBD1. V trimming: 3 bases; J trimming: 3 bases; junction bases outside the gene matches: 6. This CDR3 contains 15 residues. CDR1 and CDR2 from the germline V gene are LNHNV and YYDKDF (reference sequence). This chain's CDR3 is CATSSGTGRIYEQYF. CDR3 sequence (DNA): TGTGCCACCAGCAGTGGGACAGGGAGAATCTACGAGCAGTACTTC.

The CDR3 DNA follows: TGTGCCAGCAGGGTTGGGCCCTATGGCTACACCTTC. This gives the protein CASRVGPYGYTF. The chain combines TRBV2 with TRBJ1-2; D gene ambiguous. This CDR3 spans 12 amino acids. Trimming took 6 bases from V and 4 from J, leaving 9 bases between them. Germline CDR1 is SNHLY and CDR2 is FYNNEI.

The rearrangement uses TRBV9 and TRBJ1-1; D not certain. This CDR3 has 16 amino acids. Germline lookup yields CDR1 SGDLS and CDR2 YYNGEE. V dropped 4 bases and J dropped 3 bases, with 19 bases sitting between them. The CDR3 coding sequence is TGTGCCAGCAGCCCGCGGGCCAGTGGGGTGGACACTGAAGCTTTCTTT. This sequence encodes CASSPRASGVDTEAFF.

The genes are TRBV5-1 and TRBJ2-2; tentative D call: TRBD1 (5 bases). The V gene's germline CDR1 is SGHRS and CDR2 YFSETQ. CDR3 length: 17 amino acids. Trimming took off 4 bases at V and 2 bases at J, with 18 bases between the two ends. CDR3 sequence reads: CASSQTREWRNTGELFF. The CDR3, as DNA: TGCGCCAGCAGCCAAACCAGGGAATGGAGAAACACCGGGGAGCTGTTTTTT.

This rearrangement joins TRBV5-1 to TRBJ1-1; no clear D. Germline CDR1 is SGHRS and CDR2 is YFSETQ. Trimming took off 4 bases at V and 4 bases at J, with 14 bases between the two ends. CDR3 length: 14 residues. CDR3 coding DNA: TGCGCCAGCAGCCCCTCCGAGGGAGGCACTGAAGCTTTCTTT. It codes for CASSPSEGGTEAFF. Drawing the rest from reference TRBV5-1 and TRBJ1-1, the complete variable domain is KAGVTQTPRYLIKTRGQQVTLSCSPISGHRSVSWYQQTPGQGLQFLFEYFSETQRNKGNFPGRFSGRQFSNSRSEMNVSTLELGDSALYLCASSPSEGGTEAFFGQGTRLTVV.

The chain links TRBV10-3 to TRBJ2-7, with D possibly being TRBD1 (5 bases). Between the trimmed V and J ends, which lost 4 bases and 2 bases, there was a span of 9 bases. The CDR3 covers 13 residues. Germline assignment: CDR1 ENHRY and CDR2 SYGVKD. The CDR3 loop is CAISVQQAYEQYF. The CDR3 DNA reads as TGTGCCATCAGTGTGCAACAGGCCTACGAGCAGTACTTC.

The V gene is TRBV7-2, the J gene TRBJ2-5; D may be TRBD1 or TRBD2 (5 bases each). Trimming took off 7 bases at V and 5 bases at J, with 17 bases between the two ends. The germline V gene has CDR1 SGHTA and CDR2 FQGNSA. The CDR3 covers 14 residues. The CDR3 loop reads CASTSRGREETQYF. The CDR3 region has the DNA TGTGCCAGCACCAGCCGGGGCAGGGAGGAGACCCAGTACTTC.

CDR3 in DNA: TGTGCCAGCAGCTCCCGGACAGGGACTGAAGCTTTCTTT. It yields the protein CASSSRTGTEAFF. V is TRBV7-2 and J is TRBJ1-1; 8 bases map to TRBD1. Losses at the gene ends were 4 bases for V and 5 bases for J; bases not matched to a gene: 3. Germline values: CDR1 SGHTA, CDR2 FQGNSA. The CDR3 spans 13 residues.

V is TRBV15 and J is TRBJ1-1, with D tentatively TRBD1 (6 bases). The CDR3 totals 11 residues. Trimming removed 10 bases at V and 5 bases at J, with 11 bases between. Germline V gene data show CDR1 as LNHNV and CDR2 as YYDKDF (reference sequence). The CDR3 DNA follows: TGTGCCATCCAGGGGAGGACTGAAGCTTTCTTT. This encodes CAIQGRTEAFF.

In its sample, this clone was seen once. The chain links TRBV4-1 to TRBJ2-1, with TRBD1 matching over 10 bases. The CDR3 is 16 amino acids. V shed 3 bases, J shed 7 bases, and the junction held 9 bases outside the gene matches. Germline V gene data show CDR1 as MGHRA and CDR2 as YSYEKL. CDR3 in amino acids: CASSHLPGQGPNEQFF. CDR3 sequence (DNA): TGCGCCAGCAGCCACCTCCCGGGACAGGGGCCTAATGAGCAGTTCTTC.